The clone carrying this TCR beta chain has a handful of counts. Sequencing used immunoSEQ multiplex PCR; TCRdb keeps in-frame clones, though not all of them. The sample includes under 95,000 clones, about 91% of them seen just once. These data originate in a study of identifying expanded T cells in peripheral blood. This receptor was obtained from a person aged 18 to 69 in good health. Sequencing was performed on blood.

CDR3 nucleotide sequence: TGTGCCTGGGGACTAGCGGGCGAGACAGATACGCAGTATTTT. It encodes CAWGLAGETDTQYF. The V gene is TRBV30, the J gene TRBJ2-3; TRBD2 aligns across 11 bases. The V segment lost 5 bases and the J segment 3 bases; nucleotides outside the gene matches: 4. CDR3 length: 14 amino acids. Per germline, CDR1 GTSNPN and CDR2 SVGIG (reference sequence).